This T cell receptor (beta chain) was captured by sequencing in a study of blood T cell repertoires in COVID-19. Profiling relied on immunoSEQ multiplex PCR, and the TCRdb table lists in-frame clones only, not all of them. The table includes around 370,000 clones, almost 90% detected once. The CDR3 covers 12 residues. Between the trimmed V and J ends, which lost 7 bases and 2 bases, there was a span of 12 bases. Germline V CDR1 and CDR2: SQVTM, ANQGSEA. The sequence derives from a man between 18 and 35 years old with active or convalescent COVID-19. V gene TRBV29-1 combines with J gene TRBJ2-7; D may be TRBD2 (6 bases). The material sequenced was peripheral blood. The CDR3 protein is CSARDLTYEQYF. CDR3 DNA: TGCAGCGCCCGGGACTTAACCTACGAGCAGTACTTC.